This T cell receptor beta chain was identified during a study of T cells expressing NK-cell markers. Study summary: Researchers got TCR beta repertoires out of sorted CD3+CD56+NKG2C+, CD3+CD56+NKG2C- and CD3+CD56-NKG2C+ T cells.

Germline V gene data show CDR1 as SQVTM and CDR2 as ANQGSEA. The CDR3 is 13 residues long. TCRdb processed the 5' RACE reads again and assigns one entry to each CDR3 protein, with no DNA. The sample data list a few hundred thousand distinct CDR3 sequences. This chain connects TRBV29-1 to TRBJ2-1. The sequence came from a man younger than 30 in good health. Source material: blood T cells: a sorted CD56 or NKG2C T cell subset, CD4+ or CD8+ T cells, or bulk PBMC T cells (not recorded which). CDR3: CSVESMGFNEQFF.